This T cell receptor beta chain was found in a study of CD4 T cells in relation to SARS-CoV-2 and coronaviruses. The overall study: PBMCs were cultured with antigen for over nine days before TCR beta sequencing. Study results and caveats: About 65% of donors had memory CD4+ clonotypes crossrecognizing SARS-CoV-2 and common cold coronavirus spike.

This CDR3 spans 15 amino acids. Trimming removed 8 bases at V and 11 bases at J, with 22 bases between. Germline-derived CDR1 and CDR2 are MRHNA and SNTAGT. To note about this clone: Its antigen is undetermined.

Before the COVID-19 pandemic, during about 2011-2019, CD4+ T cells were taken from unexposed donors. The cells were cultured for under 13 days before CD4+ T cells were isolated. Profiling relied on immunoSEQ multiplex PCR, and the TCRdb table lists in-frame clones only, not all of them. The data hold 15,000 to 20,000 clones, with around 73% observed a single time. The sequenced material came from CD4+ T cells from PBMCs, cultured in vitro. The clonotype originates from a human donor in good health. The V call is TRBV6-4, the J call TRBJ1-6; a possible D gene is TRBD1 (5 bases). CDR3 in amino acids: CASRLGTGTGAPLHF. The CDR3 DNA reads as TGTGCCAGCCGTCTGGGGACGGGAACGGGAGCACCCCTCCACTTT.